These 11 T cell receptor beta chains came from one sample sequenced in a study of vaccination effects on CD4 cells after COVID-19. Some clones are missing from TCRdb's copy, which holds only in-frame ones; the method was immunoSEQ multiplex PCR. The sample carries approximately 74,000 clones, under 85% recorded once. The antigens of these receptors remain unknown. Before any sequencing was done, the ViraFEST assay used viral peptide pools to expand antigen-specific CD4+ T cells. Isolation of CD4+ T cells took place after 10 days of culture. People in the vaccine group had not been infected with SARS-CoV-2 before, and their nucleocapsid antibodies were negative. The input for sequencing was CD4+ T cells from PBMCs cultured with HCoV-NL63 spike peptides, taken before COVID-19 vaccination. The receptor set was obtained from a human donor who received a COVID-19 vaccine.

This clone showed up just once. V is TRBV27 and J is TRBJ2-3, with a weak D call TRBD1 (5 bases). Germline loops: CDR1 MNHEY, CDR2 SMNVEV (reference sequence). The CDR3 loop spans 14 amino acids. V shed 5 bases and J shed 2 bases, with 11 bases lying between them. The CDR3 DNA reads TGTGCCAGCAGTATACGACAGACCACAGATACGCAGTATTTT. It specifies CASSIRQTTDTQYF.

In its sample, this clone was seen a few times. The chain uses TRBV7-9 and TRBJ2-7, with TRBD1 identical over 9 bases. The CDR3 consists of 15 residues. Germline V CDR1 and CDR2: SEHNR, FQNEAQ (reference sequence). Trimming took 2 bases from V and 4 from J; bases not matched to a gene: 6. As DNA, the CDR3 is TGTGCCAGCAGCTTACAGGGACAGGGAATATACGAGCAGTACGTC. It codes for CASSLQGQGIYEQYV.

The rearrangement joins TRBV9 to TRBJ1-6; D is uncertain. Germline CDR1 SGDLS, CDR2 YYNGEE. The CDR3 contains 13 residues. V was clipped by 0 bases and J by 14 bases, with 12 bases between them. CDR3 loop: CASSVDSFGALHF. The DNA for the CDR3 is TGTGCCAGCAGCGTAGACAGTTTCGGCGCCCTCCACTTT.

V and J are TRBV4-1 and TRBJ1-5; D is perhaps TRBD1 (6 bases). There are 15 residues in the CDR3. Deletions cut 4 bases from V and 5 bases from J, with 15 bases between. Germline assignment: CDR1 MGHRA and CDR2 YSYEKL. CDR3 amino acids: CASSRGRDIDQPQHF. The CDR3, as DNA: TGCGCCAGCAGCCGGGGGCGTGATATTGATCAGCCCCAGCATTTT.

The chain links TRBV3-1 (or the pseudogene TRBV3-2) to TRBJ2-5, with 7 positions matching TRBD2. This CDR3 spans 16 amino acids. The ends lost 3 bases at V and 4 bases at J; junction bases unmatched: 11. Germline V gene sequence: CDR1 LGHDT, CDR2 YNNKEL (reference sequence). The DNA of the CDR3 is TGTGCCAGCAGCCATCTGCTGGACGGGGAGGGAGAGACCCAGTACTTC. Residues: CASSHLLDGEGETQYF.

This chain joins TRBV5-5 and TRBJ1-3; 7 bases align to TRBD1. The CDR3 spans 17 residues. Germline CDR1 and CDR2: SGHKS and YYEKEE (reference sequence). With 4 bases clipped from V and 0 bases from J, the junction kept 10 bases outside the gene matches. The CDR3 sequence is CASSQGQTLRSGNTIYF. CDR3 coding DNA: TGTGCCAGCAGCCAGGGACAGACATTACGCTCTGGAAACACCATATATTTT.

This clone was picked up a small number of times. This chain uses TRBV5-6 with TRBJ1-4; 10 positions agree with TRBD1. V lost 0 bases, J lost 8 bases, and 4 bases stayed unmatched. This CDR3 has 15 amino acids. CDR1 and CDR2 (germline): SGHDT, YYEEEE. The CDR3 region has the DNA TGTGCCAGCAGCTTGGGACAGGGGGCAACAGAAAAACTGTTTTTT. It is translated as CASSLGQGATEKLFF.

CDR3 sequence: CASSVGQPGTRGYTF. CDR3 coding DNA: TGTGCCAGCAGCGTAGGTCAACCCGGGACGCGTGGCTACACCTTC. V gene TRBV9 combines with J gene TRBJ1-2; a possible D gene is TRBD1 (5 bases). Germline assignment: CDR1 SGDLS and CDR2 YYNGEE. The V end lost 0 bases, the J end lost 7 bases, and 16 bases lay between the germline ends. This CDR3 is 15 amino acids long.

V and J are TRBV5-1 and TRBJ2-3, with 11 bases that match TRBD1. The CDR3 contains 15 residues. Germline values: CDR1 SGHRS, CDR2 YFSETQ. Germline trimming cut 6 bases from V and 5 bases from J; bases unmatched to any gene: 8. CDR3 coding DNA: TGCGCCAGCACTTTCATGGACAGGGGGCGAGATACGCAGTATTTT. It codes for CASTFMDRGRDTQYF.

The chain employs TRBV10-3 and TRBJ2-2; a possible D gene is TRBD1 (5 bases). Germline CDR1 and CDR2: ENHRY and SYGVKD. V was shortened by 0 bases and J by 8 bases, with 13 bases between the two germline ends. This CDR3 has 15 residues. For the CDR3, the DNA is TGTGCCATCAGTGAGTCGATAAAGGGGTCTGGGGAGCTGTTTTTT. Protein sequence: CAISESIKGSGELFF.

The V and J genes are TRBV5-6 and TRBJ1-4, with 9 bases matching TRBD1. With V trimmed by 3 bases and J by 8 bases, 5 bases remained unmatched. The germline gives CDR1 SGHDT, CDR2 YYEEEE. This CDR3 is built from 14 residues. CDR3 sequence (DNA): TGTGCCAGCAGCTCGGACAGGGGAGGAGAAAAACTGTTTTTT. Protein: CASSSDRGGEKLFF.